This T cell receptor (beta chain) was sequenced during a study of T cell responses to AZD1222 COVID-19 vaccine. Looked up from germline, CDR1 is LGHDT and CDR2 is YNNKEL (reference sequence). The CDR3 contains 20 residues. The V end was cut by 0 bases, the J end by 0 bases, with 21 bases between. Sequencing was performed with immunoSEQ multiplex PCR; in TCRdb, only in-frame clones are kept and a portion is missing. The sample lists more than 150,000 clones; 75% to 95% were seen once. The J gene is TRBJ2-1, the V gene TRBV3-1 (or the pseudogene TRBV3-2); D is unresolved. The TCR was taken from an adult in good health. Sequencing used peripheral blood, obtained on day 0 of AZD1222 vaccination. CDR3 loop: CASSQDGATVSRSSYNEQFF. The CDR3 region has the DNA TGTGCCAGCAGCCAAGACGGAGCGACTGTATCCCGGAGCTCCTACAATGAGCAGTTCTTC.